The clone carrying this TCR beta chain was found a few times. Its antigen is unknown. The sample is drawn from a study of identical twins. Study outcomes and limitations: Out-of-frame alpha sequences common to twins were enriched for low generation probability.

One entry per CDR3 protein, called by TCRdb with MiXCR from the 5' RACE reads. The sample contains some 1,700,000 distinct CDR3 sequences, around a third of which appear only once. The CDR3 consists of 15 residues. Between the trimmed V and J ends, which lost 1 base and 5 bases, there was a span of 15 bases. Germline V lookup: CDR1 SGHRS, CDR2 YFSETQ. This chain links TRBV5-1 with TRBJ1-2, with D possibly being TRBD1 (6 bases). This clonotype was obtained from a newborn girl in good health. Sequencing input: cord blood. The CDR3: CASSLNRARAYGYTF. Here the CDR3 DNA reads TGCGCCAGCAGCTTGAACAGGGCCCGGGCTTATGGCTACACCTTC.